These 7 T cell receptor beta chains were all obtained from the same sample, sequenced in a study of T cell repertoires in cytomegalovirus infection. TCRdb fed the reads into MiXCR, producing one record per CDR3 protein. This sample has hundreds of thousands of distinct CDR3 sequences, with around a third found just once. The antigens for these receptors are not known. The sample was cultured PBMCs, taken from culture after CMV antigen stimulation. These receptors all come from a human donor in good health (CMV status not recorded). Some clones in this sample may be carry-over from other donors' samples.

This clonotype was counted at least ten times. The CDR3: CASSLSGTGISYEQYF. DNA of the CDR3: TGTGCCAGCAGCCTATCAGGGACAGGGATCTCCTACGAGCAGTACTTC. V and J are TRBV27 and TRBJ2-7, with TRBD1 matching over 9 bases. Germline V lookup: CDR1 MNHEY, CDR2 SMNVEV (reference sequence). This CDR3 has 16 residues. V lost 6 bases and J lost 0; bases outside the gene matches: 9.

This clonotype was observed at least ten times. CDR3 sequence reads: CASTSTGEAGELFF. In DNA, the CDR3 is TGTGCCAGCACTTCAACGGGAGAAGCCGGGGAGCTGTTTTTT. The rearrangement uses TRBV7-3 and TRBJ2-2, with D tentatively TRBD2 (6 bases). Germline V gives CDR1 SGHTA, CDR2 FQGTGA. V lost 7 bases, J lost 6 bases, and 15 bases lay in between. The CDR3 consists of 14 residues.

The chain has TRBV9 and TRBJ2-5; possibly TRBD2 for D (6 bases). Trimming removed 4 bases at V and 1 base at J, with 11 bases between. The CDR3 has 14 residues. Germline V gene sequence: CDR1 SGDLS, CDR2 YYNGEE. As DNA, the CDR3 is TGTGCCAGCAGCCGGAGGGAGAGCCAAGAGACCCAGTACTTC. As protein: CASSRRESQETQYF.

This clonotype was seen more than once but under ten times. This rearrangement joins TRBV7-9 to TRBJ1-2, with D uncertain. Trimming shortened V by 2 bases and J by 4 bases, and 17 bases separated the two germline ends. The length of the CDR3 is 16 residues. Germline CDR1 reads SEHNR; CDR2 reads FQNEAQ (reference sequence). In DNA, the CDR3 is TGTGCCAGCAGCTTATGGGCCGGATCTTCTGCCTATGGCTACACCTTC. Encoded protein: CASSLWAGSSAYGYTF. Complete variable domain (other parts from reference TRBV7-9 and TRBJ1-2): DTGVSQNPRHKITKRGQNVTFRCDPISEHNRLYWYRQTLGQGPEFLTYFQNEAQLEKSRLLSDRFSAERPKGSFSTLEIQRTEQGDSAMYLCASSLWAGSSAYGYTFGSGTRLTVV.

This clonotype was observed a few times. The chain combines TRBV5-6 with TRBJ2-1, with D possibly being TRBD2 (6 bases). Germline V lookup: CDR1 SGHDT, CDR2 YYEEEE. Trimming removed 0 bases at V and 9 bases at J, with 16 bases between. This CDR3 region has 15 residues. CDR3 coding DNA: TGTGCCAGCAGCTTGGTGGCTAGCCGGAGGGGTGAGCAGTTCTTC. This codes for CASSLVASRRGEQFF.

The CDR3 region has the DNA TGTGCCAGCAGTTTTCTTTCGGACAACTACGAGCAGTACTTC. Translated: CASSFLSDNYEQYF. The chain links TRBV28 to TRBJ2-7, with D perhaps matching TRBD1 (5 bases). V was shortened by 3 bases and J by 3 bases, with 12 bases between the two germline ends. Germline V gene lookup returns CDR1 MDHEN and CDR2 SYDVKM. There are 14 residues in the CDR3.

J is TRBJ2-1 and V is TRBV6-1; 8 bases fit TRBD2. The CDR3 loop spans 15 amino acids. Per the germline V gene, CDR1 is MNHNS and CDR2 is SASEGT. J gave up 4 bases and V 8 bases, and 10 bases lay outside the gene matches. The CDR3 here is CASAPASGLYNEQFF. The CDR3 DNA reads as TGTGCCAGCGCCCCGGCTAGCGGGCTTTACAATGAGCAGTTCTTC.